The 14 T cell receptor beta chains below were found in one sample sequenced in a study of blood T cell repertoires in COVID-19. Repertoires were generated with immunoSEQ multiplex PCR, while TCRdb's copy carries only in-frame clones and drops some. The data contain under 150,000 clones, around 78% of them singletons. The sample comprised peripheral blood. These receptors originate from a human donor in a cohort sampled during active COVID-19.

The V and J genes are TRBV28 and TRBJ2-1; D uncertain. Germline CDR1 reads MDHEN; CDR2 reads SYDVKM. The V end lost 3 bases, the J end lost 7 bases, and 10 bases lay between the germline ends. The CDR3 loop spans 13 amino acids. The CDR3 spells CASSFTQVNEQFF. The CDR3, as DNA: TGTGCCAGCAGTTTTACCCAGGTGAATGAGCAGTTCTTC.

V and J are TRBV4-1 and TRBJ1-4, with 7 bases fitting TRBD1. The trim removed 2 bases at V and 7 bases at J, leaving 4 bases unmatched. Germline V lookup: CDR1 MGHRA, CDR2 YSYEKL. This CDR3 is built from 14 residues. The CDR3 region is CASSQRTGLEKLFF. Here the CDR3 DNA reads TGCGCCAGCAGCCAAAGGACAGGTCTTGAAAAACTGTTTTTT.

The chain joins TRBV5-4 to TRBJ2-3; 8 bases match TRBD1. This CDR3 comprises 17 residues. Germline V gene sequence: CDR1 SGHNT, CDR2 YYREEE (reference sequence). V trimming: 3 bases; J trimming: 5 bases; junction bases outside the gene matches: 14. The CDR3 sequence is CASSSAATGASRDTQYF. The CDR3 DNA sequence: TGTGCCAGCAGCTCAGCCGCGACAGGGGCCTCAAGAGATACGCAGTATTTT.

This clone was seen only a few times. The chain carries TRBV19 and TRBJ2-2, with 9 positions matching TRBD1. The CDR3 sequence is 16 residues long. The junction had 6 bases not matched to a gene; V was cut back by 1 base and J by 6 bases. CDR1 and CDR2 (germline): LNHDA, SQIVND (reference sequence). The CDR3 DNA is TGTGCCAGTAGTATAGGTGGGACAGGGTCGGCCGGGGAGCTGTTTTTT. It encodes CASSIGGTGSAGELFF.

The chain employs TRBV5-4 and TRBJ2-1; D unclear. The CDR3 extends over 15 amino acids. From germline, CDR1 is SGHNT and CDR2 YYREEE (reference sequence). Trimming stripped 0 bases from V and 9 bases from J, with 16 bases between. The CDR3 DNA sequence: TGTGCCAGCAGCTTGGCTAGGAACTACGCCCGTGAGCAGTTCTTC. This sequence encodes CASSLARNYAREQFF.

This clone was observed a few times. The chain is built from TRBV5-8 and TRBJ2-6; D gene ambiguous. Germline values: CDR1 SGHTS, CDR2 YDEGEE. The CDR3 consists of 13 residues. V was clipped by 6 bases and J by 4 bases, with 8 bases between them. This CDR3 reads CASTSQGANVLTF. As DNA, the CDR3 is TGTGCCAGCACCTCTCAGGGGGCCAACGTCCTGACTTTC.

The chain couples TRBV29-1 to TRBJ1-4; D gene unclear. CDR1 is SQVTM and CDR2 is ANQGSEA in the germline V gene. This CDR3 has 13 amino acids. V was shortened by 3 bases and J by 5 bases, with 10 bases between the two germline ends. The CDR3 nucleotides read TGCAGCGTTGAGGAGGACGGAAATGAAAAACTGTTTTTT. This encodes CSVEEDGNEKLFF.

The DNA for the CDR3 is TGTGCCAGCAGCCAGACCCGCACAGGGAGAGGAAGAAATCAGCCCCAGCATTTT. Amino acid sequence: CASSQTRTGRGRNQPQHF. The rearrangement joins TRBV3-1 (or the pseudogene TRBV3-2) to TRBJ1-5; tentative D call: TRBD1 (6 bases). CDR3 length equals 18 residues. In germline, CDR1 is LGHDT, CDR2 YNNKEL (reference sequence). V lost 3 bases and J lost 4, with 22 bases in between.

The chain recombines TRBV1 with TRBJ2-1; the table names TRBD2, a call not compared with the DNA. TRBV1 is tagged as a pseudogene. CDR3 length: 16 residues. The CDR3 loop reads CTSSRKSGGAYNEQFF. In DNA, the CDR3 is TGCACCAGCAGCCGAAAGAGCGGGGGAGCCTACAATGAGCAGTTCTTC.

CDR3 DNA: TGTGCCACCAGCAACGAAGGGACAGCACGGAGGCCAAATGAAAAACTGTTTTTT. This translates into CATSNEGTARRPNEKLFF. The chain joins TRBV15 to TRBJ1-4; 7 positions agree with TRBD1. Per the germline V gene, CDR1 is LNHNV and CDR2 is YYDKDF (reference sequence). The CDR3 loop spans 18 amino acids. J was trimmed by 5 bases and V by 4 bases; bases with no gene match: 16.

The count of this clone is one. The chain uses TRBV28 and TRBJ1-5, with 12 bases that match TRBD1. Germline CDR1 and CDR2: MDHEN and SYDVKM. Losses at the gene ends were 4 bases for V and 4 bases for J; bases not matched to a gene: 8. This CDR3 is 17 amino acids long. The CDR3 loop reads CASSWGTGGAGNQPQHF. The CDR3 DNA is TGTGCCAGCAGTTGGGGGACAGGGGGCGCGGGGAATCAGCCCCAGCATTTT.

J is TRBJ2-6 and V is TRBV7-2; unclear D gene. The V and J ends lost 4 bases and 0 bases respectively, with 10 bases between them. CDR3 length equals 16 residues. Germline CDR1 and CDR2: SGHTA and FQGNSA. This CDR3 is CASSSQAHSGANVLTF. The CDR3 bases are TGTGCCAGCAGCTCTCAGGCCCACTCTGGGGCCAACGTCCTGACTTTC.

This CDR3 reads CASSLFGGGPNEQFF. CDR3 nucleotide sequence: TGTGCCAGCAGTTTATTCGGGGGGGGCCCCAATGAGCAGTTCTTC. The chain links TRBV27 to TRBJ2-1; 8 bases align to TRBD2. The germline V gene encodes CDR1 MNHEY and CDR2 SMNVEV (reference sequence). V dropped 1 base and J dropped 6; count of bases not matched to a gene: 5. The CDR3 sequence is 15 residues long.

V gene TRBV6-2 or TRBV6-3 combines with J gene TRBJ2-2, with TRBD1 matching over 9 bases. This CDR3 region has 15 residues. V was clipped by 6 bases and J by 3 bases; unmatched bases: 5. Per germline, CDR1 MNHEY and CDR2 SVGEGT. The CDR3 spells CASSWTGADTGELFF. In DNA, the CDR3 is TGTGCCAGCAGCTGGACAGGGGCGGACACCGGGGAGCTGTTTTTT.